Shown below are 19 T cell receptor beta chains from a single sample sequenced in a study of T cell responses to AZD1222 COVID-19 vaccine. Libraries were prepared by immunoSEQ multiplex PCR; TCRdb keeps only in-frame clonotypes and omits some of them. The sample comprises about 170,000 clones, roughly 92% of which are singletons, and 1.5% to 2% rests with the top ten. The specimen was peripheral blood, collected on day 0 of AZD1222 vaccination. The receptor source for this set is an adult in good health.

The chain couples TRBV7-9 to TRBJ2-3; a possible D gene is TRBD1 (6 bases). This CDR3 is built from 13 residues. Trimming left V 5 bases short and J 6 bases short, with 12 bases between. CDR1 is SEHNR, CDR2 FQNEAQ, per germline (reference sequence). The CDR3 region has the DNA TGTGCCAGCAGCATACAGGGCCCCGATACGCAGTATTTT. It codes for CASSIQGPDTQYF.

V gene TRBV6-2 or TRBV6-3 combines with J gene TRBJ1-1; TRBD1 matches 7 bases. Trimming took 4 bases from V and 11 from J; bases not matched to a gene: 16. This CDR3 contains 15 residues. Germline values: CDR1 MNHEY, CDR2 SVGEGT. The CDR3 coding sequence is TGTGCCAGCAGTTTCTCACAGGGGATGGGTAAGGGGGCTTTCTTT. Protein product: CASSFSQGMGKGAFF.

The V and J genes are TRBV5-1 and TRBJ2-7; D is unclear. Germline CDR1 SGHRS, CDR2 YFSETQ. The CDR3 spans 12 residues. With 0 bases removed from V and 4 bases from J, the gap between germline ends came to 5 bases. The CDR3 DNA reads as TGCGCCAGCAGCTTGGATCTATACGAGCAGTACTTC. Translated: CASSLDLYEQYF.

J is TRBJ1-1 and V is TRBV6-5, with no clear D. The ends were cut back, 7 bases at V and 5 bases at J, with 17 bases in the middle. The CDR3 is 14 amino acids. The germline CDR1 and CDR2 sequences are MNHEY and SVGAGI. The CDR3 nucleotides read TGTGCCAGCAAAAAAGCGGAGGGAACTACTGAAGCTTTCTTT. Translated: CASKKAEGTTEAFF.

This sequence joins TRBV18 and TRBJ2-1; no firm D call. This CDR3 has 13 residues. Trimming left V 6 bases short and J 4 bases short, with 10 bases between. Germline lookup yields CDR1 KGHSH and CDR2 LQKENI. CDR3 sequence: CASSLSRYNEQFF. The DNA for the CDR3 is TGTGCCAGCTCTTTATCCAGGTACAATGAGCAGTTCTTC.

V is TRBV3-1 (or the pseudogene TRBV3-2) and J is TRBJ1-2; D might be TRBD1 (6 bases). Germline CDR1 LGHDT, CDR2 YNNKEL (reference sequence). The CDR3 has 15 residues. V lost 4 bases and J lost 2, with 14 bases in between. The CDR3: CASSPKGGPNYGYTF. The CDR3 DNA reads as TGTGCCAGCAGCCCAAAGGGGGGGCCGAACTATGGCTACACCTTC.

The chain has TRBV18 and TRBJ2-7, with TRBD1 matching 8 bases. Per the germline V gene, CDR1 is KGHSH and CDR2 is LQKENI. The CDR3 has 15 residues. V trimming: 5 bases; J trimming: 2 bases; junction bases outside the gene matches: 8. DNA for the CDR3: TGTGCCAGCTCAGCATCCGGACAGGGCACCTACGAGCAGTACTTC. Its protein product is CASSASGQGTYEQYF.

The chain couples TRBV9 to TRBJ1-3, with D unresolved. The CDR3 has 14 residues. Germline lookup yields CDR1 SGDLS and CDR2 YYNGEE. Trimming cost V 7 bases and J 4 bases, with 15 bases left between them. Written as DNA, the CDR3 is TGTGCCAGCTCTCCGGGCTACGGGGGAAACACCATATATTTT. Amino acid sequence: CASSPGYGGNTIYF.

This chain joins TRBV19 and TRBJ2-7; D is tentatively TRBD1 or TRBD2 (5 bases each). Per the germline V gene, CDR1 is LNHDA and CDR2 is SQIVND (reference sequence). CDR3 length: 15 amino acids. V shed 3 bases and J shed 0 bases, with 12 bases lying between them. The CDR3 is CASSIPGRSSYEQYF. CDR3 sequence (DNA): TGTGCCAGTAGTATCCCGGGACGCTCCTCCTACGAGCAGTACTTC. The entire variable domain, with the rest obtained from reference TRBV19 and TRBJ2-7, is as follows: DGGITQSPKYLFRKEGQNVTLSCEQNLNHDAMYWYRQDPGQGLRLIYYSQIVNDFQKGDIAEGYSVSREKKESFPLTVTSAQKNPTAFYLCASSIPGRSSYEQYFGPGTRLTVT.

V is TRBV7-9 and J is TRBJ2-1; TRBD1 agrees at 9 bases. After removal of 4 bases from V and 3 bases from J, the junction contained 7 bases not matched to a gene. This CDR3 is 16 amino acids long. In germline, CDR1 is SEHNR, CDR2 FQNEAQ (reference sequence). In nucleotides, the CDR3 is TGTGCCAGCAGCTACTCAGGACAGGGGTTCTACAATGAGCAGTTCTTC. This translates into CASSYSGQGFYNEQFF.

The V and J genes are TRBV5-8 and TRBJ1-4, with TRBD1 matching 7 bases. Germline assignment: CDR1 SGHTS and CDR2 YDEGEE. This CDR3 has 14 amino acids. V dropped 3 bases and J dropped 8; count of bases not matched to a gene: 7. This CDR3 is CASSSGTVLEKLFF. DNA of the CDR3: TGTGCCAGCAGCTCCGGGACAGTCTTAGAAAAACTGTTTTTT. Full variable domain (remainder filled in from reference TRBV5-8 and TRBJ1-4): EAGVTQSPTHLIKTRGQQATLRCSPISGHTSVYWYQQALGLGLQFLLWYDEGEERNRGNFPPRFSGRQFPNYSSELNVNALELEDSALYLCASSSGTVLEKLFFGSGTQLSVL.

The gene calls are TRBV5-6 and TRBJ2-3; D call uncertain. V dropped 4 bases and J dropped 11 bases, with 14 bases sitting between them. The CDR3 is 12 amino acids. Per the germline V gene, CDR1 is SGHDT and CDR2 is YYEEEE. Here the CDR3 DNA reads TGTGCCAGCAGCGACTTGGGCTCCGGGCAGTATTTT. Encoded protein: CASSDLGSGQYF.

The count of this clone is one. This chain links TRBV5-1 with TRBJ1-1; D not certain. The V gene's germline CDR1 is SGHRS and CDR2 YFSETQ. The CDR3 extends over 14 amino acids. Trimming pared 2 bases from V and 3 bases from J, leaving 11 bases between. The CDR3 sequence is CASSLNTLHTEAFF. Written as DNA, the CDR3 is TGCGCCAGCAGCTTAAACACTCTGCACACTGAAGCTTTCTTT.

The CDR3 spells CASSIASTGNYGYTF. CDR3 DNA sequence: TGTGCCAGTAGTATAGCCTCGACAGGGAACTATGGCTACACCTTC. The rearrangement uses TRBV19 and TRBJ1-2; TRBD1 aligns across 7 bases. This CDR3 comprises 15 residues. The germline V gene encodes CDR1 LNHDA and CDR2 SQIVND (reference sequence). V shed 1 base and J 2 bases; nucleotides not matched to a gene: 4. Full variable domain (rest looked up from reference TRBV19 and TRBJ1-2): DGGITQSPKYLFRKEGQNVTLSCEQNLNHDAMYWYRQDPGQGLRLIYYSQIVNDFQKGDIAEGYSVSREKKESFPLTVTSAQKNPTAFYLCASSIASTGNYGYTFGSGTRLTVV.

This chain joins TRBV9 and TRBJ2-5; D is perhaps TRBD2 (6 bases). Germline CDR1 is SGDLS and CDR2 is YYNGEE. The CDR3 loop spans 18 amino acids. V gave up 1 base and J gave up 4 bases, with 23 bases separating them. Written as DNA, the CDR3 is TGTGCCAGCAGCGTAACCACGGGAGTAACTACCTTAGGAGAGACCCAGTACTTC. Protein product: CASSVTTGVTTLGETQYF.

The CDR3 DNA reads as TGTGCCAGCACCCTCAATAGCAATCAGCCCCAGCATTTT. This translates into CASTLNSNQPQHF. The chain links TRBV2 to TRBJ1-5; the D is unclear. V lost 7 bases to trimming and J lost 0 bases, with 7 bases between them. The CDR3 consists of 13 residues. The germline gives CDR1 SNHLY, CDR2 FYNNEI.

The chain has TRBV4-2 and TRBJ1-2, with no clear D. Germline CDR1 reads LGHNA; CDR2 reads YNFKEQ. This CDR3 contains 16 residues. V dropped 0 bases and J dropped 0 bases, with 11 bases sitting between them. CDR3: CASSQESSRTNYGYTF. The CDR3 DNA reads TGTGCCAGCAGCCAAGAATCATCCAGGACTAACTATGGCTACACCTTC.

This chain joins TRBV7-2 and TRBJ1-1; D possibly corresponds to TRBD1 (6 bases). CDR1 is SGHTA and CDR2 is FQGNSA in the germline V gene. Trimming took 1 base from V and 7 from J, leaving 22 bases between them. The CDR3 sequence is 17 residues long. The CDR3 is CASSLGPIGGTRIEAFF. The CDR3 nucleotides read TGTGCCAGCAGCTTAGGTCCGATAGGGGGAACGAGGATTGAAGCTTTCTTT.

V gene TRBV7-9 combines with J gene TRBJ1-1; the match to TRBD1 covers 7 bases. The V and J ends lost 1 base and 0 bases, in that order; junction bases with no gene match: 5. The CDR3 loop spans 16 amino acids. Germline values: CDR1 SEHNR, CDR2 FQNEAQ (reference sequence). The CDR3 region has the DNA TGTGCCAGCAGCTTAGATTGGGGACAGCTGAACACTGAAGCTTTCTTT. Translated: CASSLDWGQLNTEAFF.